This is a list of T cell receptor beta chains from one sample in a study of CD8+CD57+ T cells in acquired aplastic anemia. TCRdb itself ran the reads through MiXCR, one entry per CDR3 protein. The sample lists 100,000 to 150,000 distinct CDR3 sequences; around 50% were seen once. The sequencing input was sorted CD4+, CD8+, or CD8+CD57+ T cells (not recorded which) from PBMCs. All receptors come from a human donor in good health, serving as a control. Each CDR3 is given with its conserved first and last residue. A D gene is named only where the DNA matches it firmly. Part of the rows lack a size; the others show once, few, many or a class for expanded clones.

14 many NA TRBJ2-7 TRBV12-3/TRBV12-4 CASSSGTVTYEQYF TGTGCCAGCAGTTCCGGGACGGTGACCTACGAGCAGTACTTC
14 many NA TRBJ1-5 TRBV3-1 CASSQGPGDQPQHF TGTGCCAGCAGCCAAGGCCCAGGAGATCAGCCCCAGCATTTT
17 once TRBD2 TRBJ2-5 TRBV11-2 CASSLGLAGAHQETQYF TGTGCCAGCAGCCTGGGACTAGCGGGGGCCCACCAAGAGACCCAGTACTTC
15 NA NA TRBJ2-3 TRBV6-2/TRBV6-3 CASGVAGESTDTQYF TGTGCCAGCGGGGTGGCAGGGGAGAGCACAGATACGCAGTATTTT
14 NA TRBD1 TRBJ2-7 TRBV20-1 CSARAGTGTHEQYF TGCAGTGCTAGAGCTGGGACAGGGACCCACGAGCAGTACTTC
15 NA TRBD1 TRBJ2-6 TRBV9 CASSEQGYGANVLTF TGTGCCAGCAGCGAACAGGGGTATGGGGCCAACGTCCTGACTTTC
16 NA NA TRBJ1-2 TRBV10-1 CASSVPPGTDDYGYTF TGCGCCAGCAGTGTTCCCCCCGGGACGGACGACTATGGCTACACCTTC
14 once NA TRBJ1-6 TRBV10-3 CAISGDSGNSPLHF TGTGCCATCAGCGGAGACAGCGGTAATTCACCCCTCCACTTT
16 few TRBD1 TRBJ2-3 TRBV10-3 CAISAGTGRVGDTQYF TGTGCCATCAGTGCCGGGACAGGGCGGGTTGGAGATACGCAGTATTTT
16 NA NA TRBJ1-5 TRBV20-1 CSASRRVEYSNQPQHF TGCAGTGCTAGTCGTAGGGTGGAATATAGCAATCAGCCCCAGCATTTT
18 many TRBD1 TRBJ1-3 TRBV7-9 CASSPGQVEGFSGNTIYF TGTGCCAGCAGCCCGGGACAGGTGGAGGGCTTCTCTGGAAACACCATATATTTT
15 NA NA TRBJ1-2 TRBV7-2 CASSFYVLRGYGYTF TGTGCCAGCAGCTTCTATGTCTTGAGGGGTTATGGCTACACCTTC
15 NA NA TRBJ2-6 TRBV11-2 CASSLDWDRANVLTF TGTGCCAGCAGCTTAGACTGGGACAGGGCCAACGTCCTGACTTTC
16 few NA TRBJ2-7 TRBV7-9 CASSLAPRGSSYEQYF TGTGCCAGCAGCTTAGCTCCGAGAGGGAGCTCCTACGAGCAGTACTTC
15 NA NA TRBJ1-3 TRBV2 CASSDSGSSGNTIYF TGTGCCAGCAGTGACTCTGGAAGCTCTGGAAACACCATATATTTT
14 many TRBD1 TRBJ1-6 TRBV5-1 CASSLDRVDSPLHF TGCGCCAGCAGCTTAGACAGGGTCGATTCACCCCTCCACTTT
15 once NA TRBJ1-2 TRBV19 CASSRSAEWANGYTF TGTGCCAGTAGTCGGAGCGCAGAGTGGGCGAATGGCTACACCTTC
14 NA NA TRBJ2-2 TRBV7-9 CASSLIGAIGELFF TGTGCCAGCAGCTTAATCGGGGCGATCGGGGAGCTGTTTTTT
15 many NA TRBJ2-7 TRBV6-1 CASTVLGLAGYEQYF TGTGCCAGCACCGTTCTGGGGCTAGCTGGCTACGAGCAGTACTTC
13 NA NA TRBJ2-1 TRBV19 CASSKLRGNEQFF TGTGCCAGTAGTAAACTCAGGGGCAATGAGCAGTTCTTC
13 NA NA TRBJ2-2 TRBV24-1 CATGLALAGELFF TGTGCCACCGGACTGGCCTTGGCCGGGGAGCTGTTTTTT
15 once TRBD2 TRBJ2-7 TRBV7-2 CASSIGLAGEGEQYF TGTGCCAGCAGCATCGGACTAGCGGGGGAGGGCGAGCAGTACTTC
14 many NA TRBJ2-7 TRBV4-1 CASRVTITTYEQYF TGCGCCAGCAGAGTCACAATAACTACCTACGAGCAGTACTTC
12 many NA TRBJ1-6 TRBV6-1 CATFRDGSPLHF TGTGCCACCTTCAGGGACGGATCACCCCTCCACTTT
14 many TRBD1 TRBJ1-2 TRBV25-1 CASSRQGKANGYTF TGTGCCAGCAGTCGACAGGGGAAGGCGAATGGCTACACCTTC
13 NA NA TRBJ2-7 TRBV7-2 CASRPDGTYEQYF TGTGCCAGCCGACCGGACGGCACCTACGAGCAGTACTTC
12 few NA TRBJ2-3 TRBV2 CASSYPTDTQYF TGTGCCAGCAGTTACCCCACAGATACGCAGTATTTT
14 NA TRBD1 TRBJ2-7 TRBV19 CASSTGQGTNEQYF TGTGCCAGTAGTACGGGACAGGGAACTAACGAGCAGTACTTC
12 NA NA TRBJ2-3 TRBV7-2 CASSPGIDTQYF TGTGCCAGCAGCCCTGGCATAGATACGCAGTATTTT
16 many NA TRBJ1-2 TRBV5-4 CASSLGQRVANYGYTF TGTGCCAGCAGCTTGGGACAGCGCGTAGCTAACTATGGCTACACCTTC
14 many NA TRBJ1-1 TRBV19 CASSIPNRVTEAFF TGTGCCAGTAGTATACCCAACAGGGTTACTGAAGCTTTCTTT
14 few NA TRBJ1-6 TRBV12-3/TRBV12-4 CASSQTGDNSPLHF TGTGCCAGCAGCCAAACAGGAGATAATTCACCCCTCCACTTT
15 NA TRBD1 TRBJ2-7 TRBV7-2 CASSFRMGQDLEQYF TGTGCCAGCAGCTTCCGGATGGGACAGGACCTCGAGCAGTACTTC
14 many NA TRBJ2-7 TRBV19 CASSPRREPYEQYF TGTGCCAGTAGCCCCCGGAGGGAGCCCTACGAGCAGTACTTC
16 NA TRBD2 TRBJ2-5 TRBV20-1 CSARDRPGLVGETQYF TGCAGTGCTAGAGATCGGCCGGGACTAGTAGGAGAGACCCAGTACTTC
15 many TRBD1 TRBJ1-4 TRBV4-1 CASSPPGQGNEKLFF TGCGCCAGCAGCCCCCCGGGACAGGGTAATGAAAAACTGTTTTTT
13 NA TRBD2 TRBJ2-1 TRBV7-2 CASSRTSRNEQFF TGTGCCAGCAGCAGGACTAGCAGGAATGAGCAGTTCTTC
13 many NA TRBJ1-1 TRBV19 CASSIRRNTEAFF TGTGCCAGTAGTATCCGTCGAAACACTGAAGCTTTCTTT
14 NA TRBD2 TRBJ2-3 TRBV20-1 CSARAGGPKDTQYF TGCAGTGCTAGGGCGGGAGGGCCTAAAGATACGCAGTATTTT
14 NA NA TRBJ2-3 TRBV24-1 CATSVPTGTDTQYF TGTGCCACCAGTGTACCGACTGGTACAGATACGCAGTATTTT
15 many TRBD1 TRBJ2-7 TRBV7-9 CASSDRDRLSYEQYF TGTGCCAGCAGCGACCGGGACAGACTCTCCTACGAGCAGTACTTC
12 few NA TRBJ1-5 TRBV25-1 CASSLVNQPQHF TGTGCCAGCAGCCTAGTCAATCAGCCCCAGCATTTT
14 many NA TRBJ1-2 TRBV6-5 CASSYLGRVHGYTF TGTGCCAGCAGTTACCTGGGCAGGGTTCATGGCTACACCTTC
15 NA NA TRBJ2-3 TRBV24-1 CATSDGVGLTDTQYF TGTGCCACCAGTGATGGGGTGGGGCTCACAGATACGCAGTATTTT
15 many NA TRBJ2-5 TRBV2 CASRSRGLSQETQYF TGTGCCAGCAGAAGCAGGGGCCTCTCTCAAGAGACCCAGTACTTC
14 NA NA TRBJ2-7 TRBV19 CASNDPGGSYEQYF TGTGCCAGTAACGACCCCGGTGGCTCCTACGAGCAGTACTTC
13 few TRBD1 TRBJ2-5 TRBV29-1 CSRSGTAEETQYF TGCAGCAGATCCGGGACAGCGGAAGAGACCCAGTACTTC
15 NA TRBD1 TRBJ2-3 TRBV9 CASSAGTGGVDTQYF TGTGCCAGCAGTGCCGGGACAGGGGGCGTAGATACGCAGTATTTT
16 NA TRBD1 TRBJ2-5 TRBV20-1 CSARDKSGRGQETQYF TGCAGTGCTAGAGATAAGTCCGGCAGGGGGCAAGAGACCCAGTACTTC
17 NA TRBD2 TRBJ2-1 TRBV10-3 CAISRSGRALSGNEQFF TGTGCCATTTCCCGTAGCGGGAGGGCCTTATCTGGCAATGAGCAGTTCTTC
14 NA NA TRBJ1-6 TRBV7-9 CASSSGTSYSPLHF TGTGCCAGCAGCTCCGGGACCAGCTACTCACCCCTCCACTTT
13 many NA TRBJ2-7 TRBV20-1 CSASMGGRLEQYF TGCAGTGCTAGTATGGGGGGCCGTCTCGAGCAGTACTTC
16 NA NA TRBJ1-2 TRBV7-6 CASSLDGGHNDYGYTF TGTGCCAGCAGCTTAGACGGAGGACATAACGACTATGGCTACACCTTC
16 many NA TRBJ1-6 TRBV7-9 CASTLDIGRRNSPLHF TGTGCCAGCACCTTGGACATCGGGCGAAGAAATTCACCCCTCCACTTT
15 once TRBD2 TRBJ2-3 TRBV20-1 CSAPPGGAGADTQYF TGCAGTGCTCCCCCCGGGGGGGCCGGAGCAGATACGCAGTATTTT
15 NA NA TRBJ2-7 TRBV11-2 CASSLGRGAMYEQYF TGTGCCAGCAGCTTGGGTAGGGGGGCGATGTACGAGCAGTACTTC
14 few TRBD2 TRBJ2-1 TRBV11-1 CASRNSGVIGEQFF TGTGCCAGCAGGAATAGCGGGGTGATTGGTGAGCAGTTCTTC
15 many TRBD2 TRBJ2-7 TRBV5-6 CASSRAGGAQREQYF TGTGCCAGCAGCCGGGCCGGGGGGGCTCAGAGGGAGCAGTACTTC
15 NA NA TRBJ2-7 TRBV2 CASRNPVSRDYEQYF TGTGCCAGCAGAAACCCGGTTTCTCGGGACTACGAGCAGTACTTC